The clone carrying this TCR beta chain came up many times. Antigen specificity is unknown. Trimming took 5 bases from V and 4 from J, leaving 14 bases between them. The germline V gene has CDR1 MDHEN and CDR2 SYDVKM. This CDR3 has 14 residues. The record originates from a study of beta chain features in type 1 diabetes. Findings and limits, study-wide: Any HLA type influence on TCRB rearrangement was left unresolved here. Among all four CD4+ subsets, Type 1 diabetes patients had TCRB CDR3s that were moderately but significantly shorter.

Reverse transcribing all isolated RNA meant expressed TCRB transcripts were sequenced. Some clones are missing from TCRdb's copy, which holds only in-frame ones; the method was immunoSEQ multiplex PCR. The sample carries under 150,000 clones, roughly 10% recorded once. The clonotype originates from a young man with type 1 diabetes. The chain employs TRBV28 and TRBJ2-5; the D gene is possibly TRBD2 (6 bases). Sequencing was performed on central memory CD4+ T cells from blood. For the CDR3, the DNA is TGTGCCAGCAGTACCGCGGGGTCGGGAGAGACCCAGTACTTC. Its protein is CASSTAGSGETQYF.